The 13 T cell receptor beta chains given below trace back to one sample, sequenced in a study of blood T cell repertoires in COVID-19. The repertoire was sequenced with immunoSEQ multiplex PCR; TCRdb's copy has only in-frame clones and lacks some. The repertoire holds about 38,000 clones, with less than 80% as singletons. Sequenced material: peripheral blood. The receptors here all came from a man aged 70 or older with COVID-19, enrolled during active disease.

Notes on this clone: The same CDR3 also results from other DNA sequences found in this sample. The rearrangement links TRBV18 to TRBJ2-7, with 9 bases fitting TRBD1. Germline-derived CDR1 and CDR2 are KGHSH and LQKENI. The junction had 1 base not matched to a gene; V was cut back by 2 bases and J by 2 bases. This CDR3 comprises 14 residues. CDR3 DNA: TGTGCCAGCTCACCAGGACAGGGGACCTACGAGCAGTACTTC. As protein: CASSPGQGTYEQYF.

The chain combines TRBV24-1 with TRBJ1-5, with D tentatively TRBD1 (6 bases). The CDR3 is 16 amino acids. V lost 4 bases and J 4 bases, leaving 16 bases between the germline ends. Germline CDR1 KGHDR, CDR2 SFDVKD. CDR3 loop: CATSDPRTVWNQPQHF. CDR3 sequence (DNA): TGTGCCACCAGTGACCCCAGGACAGTTTGGAATCAGCCCCAGCATTTT.

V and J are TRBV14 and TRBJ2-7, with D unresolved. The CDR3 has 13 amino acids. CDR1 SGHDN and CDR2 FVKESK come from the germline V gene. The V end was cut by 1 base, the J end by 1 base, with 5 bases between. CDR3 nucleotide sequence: TGTGCCAGCAGCCAAGTAAATTCCTACGAGCAGTACTTC. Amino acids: CASSQVNSYEQYF.

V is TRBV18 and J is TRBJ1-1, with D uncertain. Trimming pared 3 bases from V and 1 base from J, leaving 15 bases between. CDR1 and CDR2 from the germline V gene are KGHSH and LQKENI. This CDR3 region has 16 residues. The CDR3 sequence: CASSPEYLSRNTEAFF. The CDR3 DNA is TGTGCCAGCTCACCCGAGTACTTGTCAAGGAACACTGAAGCTTTCTTT.

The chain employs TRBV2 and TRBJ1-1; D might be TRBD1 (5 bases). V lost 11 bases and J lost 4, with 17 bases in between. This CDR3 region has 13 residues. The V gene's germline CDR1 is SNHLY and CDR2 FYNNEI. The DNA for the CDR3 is TGTGCCTTAAAAGGGGAGGGAGCCACTGAAGCTTTCTTT. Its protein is CALKGEGATEAFF.

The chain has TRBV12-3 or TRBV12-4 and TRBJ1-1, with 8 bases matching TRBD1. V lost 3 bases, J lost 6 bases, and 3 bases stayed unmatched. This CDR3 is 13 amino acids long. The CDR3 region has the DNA TGTGCCAGCAGTTTGCGGGACAGGTCTGAAGCTTTCTTT. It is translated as CASSLRDRSEAFF.

CDR3 DNA sequence: TGTGCAAGTCGCTTAGTAGCAGGGTCCCATTGTTACGAGCAGTACTTC. This translates into CASRLVAGSHCYEQYF. The gene calls are TRBV12-2 and TRBJ2-7; the table names TRBD1, a call not compared with the DNA. TRBV12-2 is a known pseudogene. The CDR3 is made up of 16 amino acids.

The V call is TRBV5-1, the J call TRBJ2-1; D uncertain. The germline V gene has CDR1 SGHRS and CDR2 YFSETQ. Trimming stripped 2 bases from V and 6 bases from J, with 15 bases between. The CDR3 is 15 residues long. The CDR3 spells CASSLLDLSSNEQFF. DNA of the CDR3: TGCGCCAGCAGCTTATTAGATCTTAGTAGCAATGAGCAGTTCTTC.

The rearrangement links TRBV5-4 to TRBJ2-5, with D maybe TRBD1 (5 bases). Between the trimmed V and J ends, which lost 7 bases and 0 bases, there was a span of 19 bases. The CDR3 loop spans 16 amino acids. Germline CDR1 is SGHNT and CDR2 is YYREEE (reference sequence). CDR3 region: CASSRELQANQETQYF. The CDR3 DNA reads TGTGCCAGCTCCCGAGAACTACAGGCCAACCAAGAGACCCAGTACTTC.

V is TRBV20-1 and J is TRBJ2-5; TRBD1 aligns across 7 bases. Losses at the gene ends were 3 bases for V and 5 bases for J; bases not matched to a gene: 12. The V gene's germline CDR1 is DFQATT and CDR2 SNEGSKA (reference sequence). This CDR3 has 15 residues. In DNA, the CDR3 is TGCAGTGCTAGTAGGGCAGGGGGAGTTTGGGAGACCCAGTACTTC. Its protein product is CSASRAGGVWETQYF.

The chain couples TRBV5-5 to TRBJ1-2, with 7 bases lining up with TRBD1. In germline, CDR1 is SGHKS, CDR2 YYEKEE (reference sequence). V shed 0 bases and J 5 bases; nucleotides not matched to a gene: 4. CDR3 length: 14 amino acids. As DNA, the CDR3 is TGTGCCAGCAGCTTGGGGACAGGCGCTTATGGCTACACCTTC. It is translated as CASSLGTGAYGYTF. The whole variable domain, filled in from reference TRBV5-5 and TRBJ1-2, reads DAGVTQSPTHLIKTRGQQVTLRCSPISGHKSVSWYQQVLGQGPQFIFQYYEKEERGRGNFPDRFSARQFPNYSSELNVNALLLGDSALYLCASSLGTGAYGYTFGSGTRLTVV.

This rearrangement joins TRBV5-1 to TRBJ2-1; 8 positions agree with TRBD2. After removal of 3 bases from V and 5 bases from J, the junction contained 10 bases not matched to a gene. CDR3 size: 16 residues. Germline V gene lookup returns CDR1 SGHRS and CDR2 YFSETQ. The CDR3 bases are TGCGCCAGCAGCTACCTACTGCGGGAGGCAAACAATGAGCAGTTCTTC. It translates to CASSYLLREANNEQFF.

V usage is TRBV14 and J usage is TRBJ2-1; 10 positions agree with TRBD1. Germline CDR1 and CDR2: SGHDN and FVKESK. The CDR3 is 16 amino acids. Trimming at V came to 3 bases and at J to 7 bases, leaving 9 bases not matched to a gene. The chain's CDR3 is CASSHHLGQGPNEQFF. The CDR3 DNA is TGTGCCAGCAGCCACCACCTGGGACAGGGGCCGAATGAGCAGTTCTTC.